This passage covers 12 T cell receptor beta chains from one sample sequenced in a study of cytomegalovirus exposure and HLA in healthy donors. The PCR used 60 Vbeta and 13 Jbeta primers. Produced via immunoSEQ multiplex PCR; TCRdb's table is partial and in-frame only. Found here are some 180,000 clones, 80% to 90% of them singletons; the top ten hold under 1.5%. The specimen sequenced was PBMCs. The receptors shown here come from a girl aged 2 to 9 in good health and CMV-seropositive.

The chain uses TRBV25-1 and TRBJ2-6, with D tentatively TRBD1 (6 bases). The CDR3 is made up of 17 amino acids. The V end was cut by 3 bases, the J end by 0 bases, with 12 bases between. CDR1 MGHDK and CDR2 SYGVNS come from the germline V gene. The CDR3 DNA reads as TGTGCCAGCAGTGACCTAAACAGGGCCTCTGGGGCCAACGTCCTGACTTTC. This translates into CASSDLNRASGANVLTF.

The V gene is TRBV5-1, the J gene TRBJ2-1; TRBD2 matches at 11 bases. In germline, CDR1 is SGHRS, CDR2 YFSETQ. The CDR3 sequence is 14 residues long. V lost 3 bases and J lost 7; bases outside the gene matches: 3. This CDR3 is CASSWGLAENEQFF. The CDR3 DNA sequence: TGCGCCAGCAGCTGGGGACTAGCGGAAAATGAGCAGTTCTTC. The full variable domain, its missing parts supplied by reference TRBV5-1 and TRBJ2-1, is KAGVTQTPRYLIKTRGQQVTLSCSPISGHRSVSWYQQTPGQGLQFLFEYFSETQRNKGNFPGRFSGRQFSNSRSEMNVSTLELGDSALYLCASSWGLAENEQFFGPGTRLTVL.

The chain carries TRBV30 and TRBJ1-1; D is undetermined. Trimming removed 4 bases at V and 4 bases at J, with 10 bases between. The CDR3 is 12 amino acids. Germline CDR1 is GTSNPN and CDR2 is SVGIG (reference sequence). CDR3 sequence: CAWTRQLTEAFF. DNA of the CDR3: TGTGCCTGGACCAGACAACTCACTGAAGCTTTCTTT.

The chain uses TRBV4-1 and TRBJ1-5; D gene uncertain. CDR1 is MGHRA, CDR2 YSYEKL, per germline. Trimming took off 1 base at V and 3 bases at J, with 13 bases between the two ends. This CDR3 has 16 residues. In DNA, the CDR3 is TGCGCCAGCAGCCAAGGTAGCGAACACACCAATCAGCCCCAGCATTTT. Amino acids: CASSQGSEHTNQPQHF.

The chain links TRBV15 to TRBJ2-3, with TRBD1 matching 7 bases. J lost 3 bases, V lost 6 bases, and 9 bases had no gene match. Germline V gene lookup returns CDR1 LNHNV and CDR2 YYDKDF (reference sequence). The CDR3 totals 15 residues. The CDR3 here is CATRIDRAGTDTQYF. The CDR3, as DNA: TGTGCCACCAGGATCGACAGGGCAGGTACAGATACGCAGTATTTT.

This sequence joins TRBV2 and TRBJ1-3; 7 nucleotides agree with TRBD1. With 7 bases clipped from V and 2 bases from J, the junction kept 2 bases outside the gene matches. Per the germline V gene, CDR1 is SNHLY and CDR2 is FYNNEI. This CDR3 region has 13 residues. The CDR3 coding sequence is TGTGCCAGCACAGGGGGACCTGGAAACACCATATATTTT. Protein product: CASTGGPGNTIYF.

This clone was recorded only once. This chain links TRBV19 with TRBJ2-1; tentative D call: TRBD1 (6 bases). Per the germline V gene, CDR1 is LNHDA and CDR2 is SQIVND (reference sequence). CDR3 length: 16 amino acids. Trimming took off 5 bases at V and 7 bases at J, with 21 bases between the two ends. CDR3 sequence: CASSFREQTGLNEQFF. The CDR3 bases are TGTGCCAGTAGTTTCAGGGAACAGACAGGTTTGAATGAGCAGTTCTTC.

The J gene is TRBJ1-1, the V gene TRBV6-6; possible D gene TRBD1, 5 bases. The CDR3 is 14 residues long. Germline loops: CDR1 MNHNY, CDR2 SVGAGI (reference sequence). V lost 0 bases, J lost 3 bases, and 8 bases lay in between. CDR3 residues: CASSYSGDYTEAFF. The CDR3 coding sequence is TGTGCCAGCAGTTACTCCGGGGACTACACTGAAGCTTTCTTT.

The sample holds one count of this clone. This sequence joins TRBV7-8 and TRBJ2-1; TRBD2 agrees at 10 bases. The germline CDR1 and CDR2 sequences are SGHVS and FQNEAQ. The CDR3 has 18 residues. Unmatched junction bases numbered 9, after V lost 3 bases and J lost 1 base. The CDR3 DNA follows: TGTGCCAGCAGCTTCGGCCTAGCGGGAGAGTCTTCCTACAATGAGCAGTTCTTC. It translates to CASSFGLAGESSYNEQFF.

The genes are TRBV5-1 and TRBJ2-5, with D maybe TRBD2 (6 bases). The CDR3 sequence is 15 residues long. The germline V gene has CDR1 SGHRS and CDR2 YFSETQ. Trimming pared 0 bases from V and 4 bases from J, leaving 13 bases between. CDR3 nucleotide sequence: TGCGCCAGCAGCTTGGCCCCGGGAGAGGGAGAGACCCAGTACTTC. Amino acid sequence: CASSLAPGEGETQYF.

The V call is TRBV7-7, the J call TRBJ2-1; 10 positions agree with TRBD2. The J segment lost 4 bases and the V segment lost 4 bases, leaving 4 bases of the junction unmatched. Germline V gene lookup returns CDR1 SSHAT and CDR2 FNYEAQ (reference sequence). The CDR3 extends over 15 amino acids. CDR3 residues: CASSSTSGPYNEQFF. The DNA of the CDR3 is TGTGCCAGCAGCTCGACTAGCGGGCCTTACAATGAGCAGTTCTTC.

The chain links TRBV4-2 to TRBJ2-7; 7 bases align to TRBD2. The CDR3 loop spans 16 amino acids. The V and J ends lost 6 bases and 4 bases, in that order; junction bases with no gene match: 15. CDR1 and CDR2 from the germline V gene are LGHNA and YNFKEQ. This CDR3 is CASSLGVGEGSYEQYF. Here the CDR3 DNA reads TGTGCCAGCAGTCTCGGGGTGGGGGAGGGGTCTTACGAGCAGTACTTC.